This T cell receptor (beta chain) was found in a study of CD8+ T cells in alopecia areata. The length of the CDR3 is 19 residues. CDR1 SGDLS and CDR2 YYNGEE come from the germline V gene. V shed 0 bases, J shed 6 bases, and the junction held 11 bases outside the gene matches. cDNA serving as the sequencing template came from extracted, reverse transcribed RNA. The protocol was immunoSEQ multiplex PCR, while the TCRdb copy is restricted to in-frame clones and leaves out a portion. The table lists 130,000 to 150,000 clones, about 51% of them singletons. The chain carries TRBV9 and TRBJ2-1; 14 nucleotides agree with TRBD2. The source is a human donor with alopecia areata. Sequencing was performed on CD4+ T cells sorted from blood, taken at week 0. The CDR3 region is CASSVAGLAGDRARNEQFF. CDR3 in DNA: TGTGCCAGCAGCGTAGCGGGACTAGCGGGAGATCGAGCTCGCAATGAGCAGTTCTTC.